The source of this TCR beta chain is a study of CD8+ T cells in alopecia areata. The germline gives CDR1 SGHDT, CDR2 YYEEEE. V lost 0 bases, J lost 9 bases, and 14 bases lay in between. The CDR3 runs 14 residues. On this clone itself: Its specificity is unknown.

Following RNA extraction, reverse transcription yielded cDNA that acted as the sequencing template. Clones were sequenced by immunoSEQ multiplex PCR, and TCRdb holds only the in-frame ones, with some missing. The data contain some 51,000 clones, around 96% of them singletons. Researchers took lesional scalp punch biopsies and peripheral blood from people who were alopecia areata patients. General study findings and limits: With patients, TCR sharing proved less clear than in mice, a difference possibly related to HLA. Lesional scalp, especially alopecia totalis/universalis, showed higher clonality than normal scalp.

The chain has TRBV5-6 and TRBJ2-3, with D possibly being TRBD1 or TRBD2 (5 bases each). This specimen consisted of CD8+ T cells sorted from blood, obtained at week 0. This clonotype was sampled from a human donor with alopecia areata. The CDR3 spells CASSLAYAGGTQYF. The CDR3 bases are TGTGCCAGCAGCTTGGCCTACGCTGGGGGAACGCAGTATTTT.